Given below is one T cell receptor (beta chain) in context. Its specificity is unknown. The assay was run at deep level. Genomic DNA per cell subset filled all wells of several immunoSEQ plates. Data came from immunoSEQ multiplex PCR; TCRdb stores just in-frame clones and leaves some out. This table holds about 870,000 clones, 80% to 95% found once. The naive CD8 population came from CD45RO-negative cells selected for CCR7, without terminally differentiated effector memory CD45RA+ cells. This CDR3 comprises 15 residues. Germline values: CDR1 MDHEN, CDR2 SYDVKM. Trimming took 6 bases from V and 6 from J; bases not matched to a gene: 10. This specimen comes from a study of shared clonotypes between healthy human individuals. General study points: Rarefaction indicated that sorted-subset sequencing remained incomplete although depth was large. Estimated richness was generally greater in naive than memory subsets.

The sequence derives from a man younger than 45 in good health. The chain couples TRBV28 to TRBJ2-2, with TRBD1 matching 7 bases. Material for sequencing was naive CD8+ T cells sorted from blood. As DNA, the CDR3 is TGTGCCAGCAGCAAAGCGACAGGGATCTCCGGGGAGCTGTTTTTT. Protein sequence: CASSKATGISGELFF.